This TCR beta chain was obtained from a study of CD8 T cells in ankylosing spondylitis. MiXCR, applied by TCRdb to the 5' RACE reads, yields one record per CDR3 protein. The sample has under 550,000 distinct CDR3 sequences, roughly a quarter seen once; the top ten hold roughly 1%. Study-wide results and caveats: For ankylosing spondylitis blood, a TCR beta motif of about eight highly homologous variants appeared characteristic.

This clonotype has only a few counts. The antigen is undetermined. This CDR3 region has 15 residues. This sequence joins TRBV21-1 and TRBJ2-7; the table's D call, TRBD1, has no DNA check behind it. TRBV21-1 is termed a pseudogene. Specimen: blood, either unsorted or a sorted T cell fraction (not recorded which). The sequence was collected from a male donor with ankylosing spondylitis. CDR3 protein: CASSPWTGGHYEQYF. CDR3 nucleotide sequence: TGTGCCAGCAGCCCGTGGACAGGGGGCCACTACGAGCAGTACTTC.